This TCR beta chain was sequenced for a study of beta chain features in type 1 diabetes. Overall study context: The patient and healthy donor groups were comparable for age, gender and cell yields.

Isolated RNA was reverse transcribed in full, so expressed TCRB transcripts were sequenced. Some clones are missing from TCRdb's copy, which holds only in-frame ones; the method was immunoSEQ multiplex PCR. The sample has about 160,000 clones, less than 9.5% seen once. Study findings and constraints: Possibly, sequencing cDNA over-represented cells that had high TCR expression levels. Moderately but significantly shorter TCRB CDR3s were found in Type 1 diabetes patients in all four CD4+ subsets. Patients showed naive, central memory and Treg TCRB repertoires that appeared more similar than those of healthy donors.

With 8 bases removed from V and 1 base from J, the gap between germline ends came to 13 bases. CDR1 MNHEY and CDR2 SVGAGI come from the germline V gene. This CDR3 is 14 amino acids long. In the case of this clone: Antigen: not known.

The sequence came from a woman aged 18-35 years in good health. This sequence joins TRBV6-5 and TRBJ2-3; weak D call: TRBD2 (5 bases). Sequenced material: central memory CD4+ T cells from blood. The CDR3 loop reads CASSSWTGTDTQYF. For the CDR3, the DNA is TGTGCCAGCTCCTCCTGGACTGGCACAGATACGCAGTATTTT.